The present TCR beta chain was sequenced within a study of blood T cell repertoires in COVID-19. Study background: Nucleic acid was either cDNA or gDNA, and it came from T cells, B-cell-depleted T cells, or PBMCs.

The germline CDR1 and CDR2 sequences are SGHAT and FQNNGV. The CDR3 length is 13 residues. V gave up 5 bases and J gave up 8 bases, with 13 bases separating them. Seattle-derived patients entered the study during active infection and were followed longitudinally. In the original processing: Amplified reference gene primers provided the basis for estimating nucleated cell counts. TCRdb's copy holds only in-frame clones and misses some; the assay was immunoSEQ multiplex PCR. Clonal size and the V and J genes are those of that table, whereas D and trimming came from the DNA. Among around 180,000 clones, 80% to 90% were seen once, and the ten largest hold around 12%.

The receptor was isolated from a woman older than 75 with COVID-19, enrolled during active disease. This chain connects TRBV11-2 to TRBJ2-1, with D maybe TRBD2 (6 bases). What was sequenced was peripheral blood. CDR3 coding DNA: TGTGCCAGCAGCATTAGTGGGGACTATGAGCAGTTCTTC. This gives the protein CASSISGDYEQFF.